Each of the 19 T cell receptor beta chains below was sequenced from the same sample in a study of shared clonotypes between healthy human individuals. The method was immunoSEQ multiplex PCR; TCRdb's version includes in-frame clones alone and lacks a portion of them. The sample comprises some 2.3 million clones, 85% to 95% of which are singletons, and about 0.37% rests with the top ten. Sample: naive CD4+ T cells from PBMCs. Subset indicated: CD45RA+ positively selected. These TCRs come from a young man in good health. Some clones in this sample may be carry-over from other donors' samples.

The chain has TRBV28 and TRBJ2-3, with D unresolved. Trimming stripped 3 bases from V and 3 bases from J, with 13 bases between. Per germline, CDR1 MDHEN and CDR2 SYDVKM. The CDR3 has 15 residues. The CDR3 nucleotides read TGTGCCAGCAGTTTCATGGGGTCGTCTACAGATACGCAGTATTTT. Its translation is CASSFMGSSTDTQYF.

The V gene is TRBV7-2, the J gene TRBJ1-3, with D perhaps matching TRBD1 (6 bases). This CDR3 is built from 14 residues. CDR1 is SGHTA and CDR2 is FQGNSA in the germline V gene. Trimming took off 5 bases at V and 0 bases at J, with 8 bases between the two ends. CDR3: CASSGGLSGNTIYF. The DNA of the CDR3 is TGTGCCAGCAGCGGGGGCCTCTCTGGAAACACCATATATTTT.

The chain links TRBV7-8 to TRBJ2-2; D perhaps matches TRBD2 (6 bases). CDR3 length: 14 residues. Germline V gives CDR1 SGHVS, CDR2 FQNEAQ. V lost 5 bases, J lost 1 base, and 8 bases lay in between. CDR3 residues: CASSLSGNTGELFF. DNA of the CDR3: TGTGCCAGCAGCCTTAGCGGGAACACCGGGGAGCTGTTTTTT.

CDR3 amino acids: CASSPTPGEAGETQYF. The CDR3, as DNA: TGTGCCAGCAGCCCGACCCCAGGGGAGGCGGGAGAGACCCAGTACTTC. This chain uses TRBV28 with TRBJ2-5, with D perhaps assigned TRBD1 or TRBD2 (6 bases each). Trimming removed 6 bases at V and 4 bases at J, with 21 bases between. From germline, CDR1 is MDHEN and CDR2 SYDVKM. CDR3 size: 16 residues. The full variable domain, its missing parts supplied by reference TRBV28 and TRBJ2-5, is DVKVTQSSRYLVKRTGEKVFLECVQDMDHENMFWYRQDPGLGLRLIYFSYDVKMKEKGDIPEGYSVSREKKERFSLILESASTNQTSMYLCASSPTPGEAGETQYFGPGTRLLVL.

The DNA of the CDR3 is TGTGCCAGCAGTAATGGTGGTAGCGGGATTCAAGAGACCCAGTACTTC. This encodes CASSNGGSGIQETQYF. The gene calls are TRBV28 and TRBJ2-5, with 8 positions matching TRBD2. From germline, CDR1 is MDHEN and CDR2 SYDVKM. Trimming cost V 5 bases and J 2 bases; bases outside gene matches: 10. The CDR3 is 16 residues long.

The rearrangement uses TRBV5-1 and TRBJ2-1; 8 bases are shared with TRBD1. This CDR3 has 16 amino acids. Trimming removed 2 bases from V and 5 bases from J; junction bases left unmatched: 9. Germline loops: CDR1 SGHRS, CDR2 YFSETQ. CDR3 bases: TGCGCCAGCAGCTTTATGCCCCAGGGGGCAAACAATGAGCAGTTCTTC. Its protein is CASSFMPQGANNEQFF.

This sequence joins TRBV6-6 and TRBJ1-1, with D unclear. The germline V gene has CDR1 MNHNY and CDR2 SVGAGI (reference sequence). V lost 0 bases and J lost 6, with 14 bases in between. The CDR3 has 15 residues. CDR3 coding DNA: TGTGCCAGCAGTTACTCGAGGGAAGCTGGGTCTGAAGCTTTCTTT. This translates into CASSYSREAGSEAFF.

This chain uses TRBV2 with TRBJ2-7, with TRBD2 matching 8 bases. CDR3 length: 15 amino acids. The V and J ends lost 1 base and 3 bases, in that order; junction bases with no gene match: 5. Germline lookup yields CDR1 SNHLY and CDR2 FYNNEI. The CDR3 is CASSEVPAGVYEQYF. The CDR3 DNA sequence: TGTGCCAGCAGTGAAGTACCAGCGGGAGTCTACGAGCAGTACTTC.

The rearrangement joins TRBV7-9 to TRBJ1-5; TRBD1 matches 11 bases. CDR1 and CDR2 (germline): SEHNR, FQNEAQ (reference sequence). The CDR3 consists of 16 residues. With 4 bases clipped from V and 4 bases from J, the junction kept 6 bases outside the gene matches. CDR3 region: CASSYGTGGRNQPQHF. CDR3 DNA: TGTGCCAGCAGCTATGGGACAGGGGGAAGAAATCAGCCCCAGCATTTT.

A word on this clone: The junction does not match germline at one end; this may be a read error. The J gene is TRBJ2-1, the V gene TRBV5-6, with D hard to call. Germline-derived CDR1 and CDR2 are SGHDT and YYEEEE. The CDR3 covers 16 residues. The CDR3 nucleotides are TGTGCCAGCGGCTTGAAGCCCGACGCCTCCTACAATGAGCAGTTCTTC. This encodes CASGLKPDASYNEQFF.

The rearrangement links TRBV7-2 to TRBJ2-3; perhaps TRBD2 as D (6 bases). This CDR3 contains 17 residues. V lost 0 bases, J lost 0 bases, and 13 bases lay in between. The V gene's germline CDR1 is SGHTA and CDR2 FQGNSA. The CDR3 DNA sequence: TGTGCCAGCAGCTTAGCGGGAGGCTATGCTAGCACAGATACGCAGTATTTT. Amino acid sequence: CASSLAGGYASTDTQYF. Full variable domain (missing parts from reference TRBV7-2 and TRBJ2-3): GAGVSQSPSNKVTEKGKDVELRCDPISGHTALYWYRQSLGQGLEFLIYFQGNSAPDKSGLPSDRFSAERTGGSVSTLTIQRTQQEDSAVYLCASSLAGGYASTDTQYFGPGTRLTVL.

J is TRBJ2-3 and V is TRBV5-1; TRBD2 matches 13 bases. Germline assignment: CDR1 SGHRS and CDR2 YFSETQ. The CDR3 loop spans 16 amino acids. J was trimmed by 6 bases and V by 2 bases; bases with no gene match: 6. CDR3 region: CASSFRTSGSIDTQYF. The CDR3 DNA reads TGCGCCAGCAGCTTCCGGACTAGCGGGAGTATCGATACGCAGTATTTT.

This chain connects TRBV5-4 to TRBJ2-5; maybe TRBD1 (6 bases). Per the germline V gene, CDR1 is SGHNT and CDR2 is YYREEE (reference sequence). This CDR3 is 13 amino acids long. Trimming cost V 3 bases and J 5 bases, with 11 bases left between them. The CDR3 nucleotides are TGTGCCAGCAGCTGGGGGCCCTGGGAGACCCAGTACTTC. Its protein product is CASSWGPWETQYF.

The chain couples TRBV4-1 to TRBJ2-1, with 8 bases that match TRBD2. CDR1 is MGHRA, CDR2 YSYEKL, per germline. The CDR3 spans 12 residues. The trim removed 1 base at V and 11 bases at J, leaving 1 base unmatched. CDR3 sequence (DNA): TGCGCCAGCAGCCAAGTAGCGGGAAAGCAGTTCTTC. Protein product: CASSQVAGKQFF.

The rearrangement links TRBV18 to TRBJ2-1, with a weak D call TRBD1 (5 bases). The germline V gene encodes CDR1 KGHSH and CDR2 LQKENI. This CDR3 has 15 amino acids. V lost 6 bases to trimming and J lost 0 bases, with 12 bases between them. The CDR3 bases are TGTGCCAGCTCTCAGGGTCCTATCTCCTACAATGAGCAGTTCTTC. Translated, it gives CASSQGPISYNEQFF.

The genes are TRBV2 and TRBJ1-1; no clear D gene. Germline V gives CDR1 SNHLY, CDR2 FYNNEI. There are 13 residues in the CDR3. V dropped 6 bases and J dropped 4 bases, with 12 bases sitting between them. This CDR3 is CASRVAGGTEAFF. The CDR3 DNA follows: TGTGCCAGCAGAGTAGCGGGTGGCACTGAAGCTTTCTTT.

This chain joins TRBV30 and TRBJ2-1, with D maybe TRBD2 (5 bases). Germline CDR1 reads GTSNPN; CDR2 reads SVGIG (reference sequence). This CDR3 is built from 15 residues. Between the trimmed V and J ends, which lost 0 bases and 1 base, there was a span of 10 bases. Here the CDR3 reads CAWSVRGRSYNEQFF. The CDR3 region has the DNA TGTGCCTGGAGTGTGAGAGGGAGATCCTACAATGAGCAGTTCTTC.

This sequence joins TRBV28 and TRBJ1-2, with D possibly being TRBD1 (5 bases). V dropped 1 base and J dropped 9 bases, with 21 bases sitting between them. Germline V lookup: CDR1 MDHEN, CDR2 SYDVKM. This CDR3 is built from 16 residues. CDR3 sequence (DNA): TGTGCCAGCAGTTTATTAGCTCCTTTGCAGGGCGATAGCTACACCTTC. Its protein product is CASSLLAPLQGDSYTF.

This chain uses TRBV10-3 with TRBJ1-1; 9 bases line up with TRBD1. The CDR3 extends over 14 amino acids. Germline lookup yields CDR1 ENHRY and CDR2 SYGVKD. J lost 2 bases, V lost 6 bases, and 4 bases had no gene match. As DNA, the CDR3 is TGTGCCATCAGCGGGACAGGGACTAACACTGAAGCTTTCTTT. Amino acids: CAISGTGTNTEAFF.